These T cell receptor beta chains were read from a single sample in a study of monozygotic twins with cystic fibrosis. TCRdb keeps only in-frame clones here, not all; method: immunoSEQ multiplex PCR. The table has approximately 10,000 clones, 85% seen once; the top ten hold about 0.5%. The source material was blood. These receptors came from a man between 18 and 35 years old with cystic fibrosis. CDR3s include the opening cysteine and the closing phenylalanine or tryptophan. A D gene is named only where the DNA matches it firmly.

d_gene: TRBD2
v_gene: TRBV6-1
CDR3aa: CASSAAGGEQYF

d_gene: -
v_gene: TRBV27
CDR3aa: CASSNLDTDYEQYF

d_gene: -
v_gene: TRBV29-1
CDR3aa: CSVEAGYADTQYF

d_gene: TRBD1
v_gene: TRBV7-9
CDR3aa: CASSSYRGNTEAFF

d_gene: -
v_gene: TRBV28
CDR3aa: CASWVGFGEKLFF

d_gene: -
v_gene: TRBV7-9
CDR3aa: CASRVEISSYEQYF

d_gene: -
v_gene: TRBV15
CDR3aa: CATGDDTEAFF

d_gene: -
v_gene: TRBV7-2
CDR3aa: CASSLGATAFF

d_gene: -
v_gene: TRBV19
CDR3aa: CASSIGGRGDQPQHF

d_gene: -
v_gene: TRBV9
CDR3aa: CASSVDGGRGSYNEQFF

d_gene: -
v_gene: TRBV7-5
CDR3aa: CARSFRATGELFF

d_gene: -
v_gene: TRBV7-2
CDR3aa: CASSSPSTQYF

d_gene: TRBD1
v_gene: TRBV28
CDR3aa: CASSFTGGNEKLFF

d_gene: TRBD1
v_gene: TRBV5-6
CDR3aa: CASSSTAGGLNYGYTF

d_gene: TRBD2
v_gene: TRBV6-4
CDR3aa: CASSDMAGGPTDTQYF

d_gene: TRBD1
v_gene: TRBV29-1
CDR3aa: CSVSTGTRTEAFF

d_gene: -
v_gene: TRBV7-2
CDR3aa: CASTAGANFGEQFF

d_gene: TRBD2
v_gene: TRBV4-1
CDR3aa: CASSQGLAGGSYEQYF

d_gene: -
v_gene: TRBV12-5
CDR3aa: CASDSFWGFNSGNTIYF

d_gene: TRBD1
v_gene: TRBV25-1
CDR3aa: CASSVRDRGKYF

d_gene: TRBD2
v_gene: TRBV5-1
CDR3aa: CASSPGLAGSSYNEQFF

d_gene: -
v_gene: TRBV28
CDR3aa: CASSPNVPDQGFRGNTIYF